This T cell receptor beta chain was sequenced during a study of OX40 agonist ivuxolimab in advanced cancers. On the study more broadly: Given to patients was ivuxolimab, an agonistic anti-OX40 (CD134) antibody. Anti-PD-1, anti-PD-L1 or anti-CTLA-4 therapy given earlier was allowed, and 40% had some. Study-wide findings and caveats: Averaging showed that CD8+ T cells had more expanded clones than CD4+ did. The study did not work out the antigen specificity of the expanded peripheral T cells.

The table lists this clone with a few counts. Its antigen is unidentified. Germline CDR1 is SGHTA and CDR2 is FQGNSA. The CDR3 is 15 residues long. Trimming removed 5 bases from V and 0 bases from J; junction bases left unmatched: 5. The repertoire was sequenced with immunoSEQ multiplex PCR; TCRdb's copy has only in-frame clones and lacks some. Among around 82,000 clones, 70% to 90% were seen once, and the ten largest hold 0.45% to 0.55%. The chain uses TRBV7-2 and TRBJ1-1, with TRBD1 matching over 8 bases. The TCR comes from an adult with an advanced solid tumor such as melanoma, head and neck, liver or kidney cancer. This sample comprised CD4+ or CD8+ T cells sorted from blood, obtained in a trial of the OX40 agonist ivuxolimab. The CDR3 DNA is TGTGCCAGCAGCCCCGGGACAGGAATGAACACTGAAGCTTTCTTT. Its translation is CASSPGTGMNTEAFF.